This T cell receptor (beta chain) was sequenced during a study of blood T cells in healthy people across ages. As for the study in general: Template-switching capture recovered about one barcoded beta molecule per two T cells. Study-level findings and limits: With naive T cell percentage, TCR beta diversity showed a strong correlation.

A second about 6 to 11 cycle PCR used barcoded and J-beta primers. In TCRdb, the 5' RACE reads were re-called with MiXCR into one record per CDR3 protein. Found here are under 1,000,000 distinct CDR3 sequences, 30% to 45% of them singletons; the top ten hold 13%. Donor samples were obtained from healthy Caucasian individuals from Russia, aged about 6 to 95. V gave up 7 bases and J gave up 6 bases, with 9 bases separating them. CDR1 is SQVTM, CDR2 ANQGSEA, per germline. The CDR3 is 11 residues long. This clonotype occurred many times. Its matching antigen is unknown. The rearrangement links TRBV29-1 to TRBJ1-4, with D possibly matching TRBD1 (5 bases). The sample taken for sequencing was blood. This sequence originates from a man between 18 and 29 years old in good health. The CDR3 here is CSARDDEKLFF. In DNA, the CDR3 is TGCAGCGCCCGGGACGATGAAAAACTGTTTTTT.